Presented here are 8 T cell receptor beta chains from one specimen sequenced in a study of long-term antiretroviral therapy in people with HIV. Survey level was the resolution at which the v3.0 immunoSEQ assay ran. Clones were read by immunoSEQ multiplex PCR, and TCRdb kept only the in-frame ones, dropping some. The sample holds 20,000 to 25,000 clones; around four fifths are singletons and the top ten take 9% to 15%. Sequencing was performed on unsorted PBMCs, taken 1.6 years after starting antiretroviral therapy. These receptor sequences come from a man aged 35 to 55 with HIV.

The chain links TRBV19 to TRBJ1-5; no definite D call. CDR1 and CDR2 (germline): LNHDA, SQIVND (reference sequence). V was pared by 3 bases and J by 0 bases, with 15 bases between. The CDR3 length is 17 residues. The CDR3 here is CASSIPRQVNSNQPQHF. DNA for the CDR3: TGTGCCAGTAGTATCCCCCGGCAGGTCAATAGCAATCAGCCCCAGCATTTT. Full variable domain (missing parts from reference TRBV19 and TRBJ1-5): DGGITQSPKYLFRKEGQNVTLSCEQNLNHDAMYWYRQDPGQGLRLIYYSQIVNDFQKGDIAEGYSVSREKKESFPLTVTSAQKNPTAFYLCASSIPRQVNSNQPQHFGDGTRLSIL.

This chain uses TRBV27 with TRBJ1-2; tentative D call: TRBD1 (5 bases). V was shortened by 3 bases and J by 4 bases, with 15 bases between the two germline ends. The CDR3 is 15 residues long. Germline V gives CDR1 MNHEY, CDR2 SMNVEV (reference sequence). The CDR3 is CASSFGTGGGYGYTF. CDR3 DNA: TGTGCCAGCAGTTTCGGGACCGGCGGTGGCTATGGCTACACCTTC.

The rearrangement links TRBV19 to TRBJ2-5; the match to TRBD2 covers 14 bases. V lost 3 bases, J lost 1 base, and 1 base stayed unmatched. The CDR3 totals 16 residues. CDR1 is LNHDA and CDR2 is SQIVND in the germline V gene (reference sequence). CDR3 DNA: TGTGCCAGTAGTATTGGACTAGCGGGAGGCCAAGAGACCCAGTACTTC. This translates into CASSIGLAGGQETQYF.

The rearrangement links TRBV5-1 to TRBJ2-5; no clear D. Trimming left V 3 bases short and J 2 bases short, with 17 bases between. Per germline, CDR1 SGHRS and CDR2 YFSETQ. This CDR3 has 16 residues. The CDR3 is CASSSMIDGWQETQYF. The CDR3 DNA sequence: TGCGCCAGCAGCTCCATGATTGATGGTTGGCAAGAGACCCAGTACTTC.

V gene TRBV6-1 combines with J gene TRBJ2-3, with D uncertain. Trimming pared 3 bases from V and 2 bases from J, leaving 12 bases between. The CDR3 loop spans 15 amino acids. Looked up from germline, CDR1 is MNHNS and CDR2 is SASEGT. CDR3: CASSDWTENTDTQYF. As DNA, the CDR3 is TGTGCCAGCAGTGACTGGACGGAGAACACAGATACGCAGTATTTT.

CDR3 in amino acids: CASSWTRLAEQYF. The CDR3 nucleotides are TGTGCCAGCAGCTGGACTAGATTAGCCGAGCAGTACTTC. The chain joins TRBV7-2 to TRBJ2-7, with 7 positions matching TRBD2. The CDR3 has 13 residues. Germline-derived CDR1 and CDR2 are SGHTA and FQGNSA. V lost 4 bases and J lost 6; bases outside the gene matches: 6.

This clone was detected once. CDR3 sequence: CASSQALGPANTGELFF. CDR3 sequence (DNA): TGTGCCAGCTCACAGGCTTTGGGACCGGCGAACACCGGGGAGCTGTTTTTT. The J gene is TRBJ2-2, the V gene TRBV18; D possibly matches TRBD1 or TRBD2 (5 bases each). This CDR3 contains 17 residues. V lost 4 bases, J lost 0 bases, and 15 bases lay in between. CDR1 is KGHSH, CDR2 LQKENI, per germline.

The count of this clone is one. This chain connects TRBV6-1 to TRBJ2-3; 12 nucleotides agree with TRBD2. CDR1 and CDR2 from the germline V gene are MNHNS and SASEGT. The CDR3 contains 16 residues. The V gene end was trimmed by 2 bases and the J gene end by 8 bases; junction bases not matched to a gene: 8. Here the CDR3 DNA reads TGTGCCAGCAGTGAATCCCCTAGCGGGGGGGTGGGTACGCAGTATTTT. Protein sequence: CASSESPSGGVGTQYF.